Below, one T cell receptor (beta chain) is given with its context. The table came from immunoSEQ multiplex PCR; TCRdb's copy has only in-frame clones and leaves some out. The sample yields about 130,000 clones, over 90% seen once. Trimming stripped 10 bases from V and 3 bases from J, with 13 bases between. This CDR3 contains 12 residues. Germline V CDR1 and CDR2: ENHRY, SYGVKD. This sample is drawn from a study of control samples from healthy donors and cancer patients. This TCR came from a man aged 55 to 69 with colorectal cancer. V and J are TRBV10-3 and TRBJ2-7, with D perhaps TRBD1 or TRBD2 (5 bases each). The sequenced sample was PBMCs. CDR3 bases: TGTGCCACCCTCCGGGACGGCTACGAGCAGTACTTC. As protein: CATLRDGYEQYF.